The 13 T cell receptor beta chains given below trace back to one sample, sequenced in a study of patients and donors after allogeneic stem cell transplantation. TCRdb re-analysed the RT-PCR reads in MiXCR, keeping a single row per CDR3 protein. The repertoire consists of about a million distinct CDR3 sequences, with under 20% occurring once and the leading ten covering 6%. The sample comprised blood, either unsorted or a sorted T cell fraction (not recorded which). The receptors were sampled from a human donor who was either an allogeneic HSCT recipient or a stem cell or donor lymphocyte infusion donor (not recorded which). It is not recorded whose cells these are; they may come from a transplant donor.

The chain couples TRBV20-1 to TRBJ2-7, with 11 bases fitting TRBD1. Trimming removed 0 bases from V and 1 base from J; junction bases left unmatched: 2. Germline V CDR1 and CDR2: DFQATT, SNEGSKA (reference sequence). The CDR3 has 15 residues. In DNA form, the CDR3 reads TGCAGTGCTAGAGACGGGGACAGGGGGTCCTACGAGCAGTACTTC. As protein: CSARDGDRGSYEQYF.

This clonotype has just a few counts. The chain has TRBV6-1 and TRBJ2-3; 11 nucleotides match TRBD2. CDR1 and CDR2 (germline): MNHNS, SASEGT. This CDR3 has 11 residues. J gave up 14 bases and V 9 bases, and 7 bases lay outside the gene matches. The CDR3 sequence: CASTTSGSRYF. CDR3 sequence (DNA): TGTGCCAGTACCACTAGCGGGAGTAGGTATTTT.

This clonotype was detected only a few times. This chain connects TRBV18 to TRBJ1-1; 10 bases line up with TRBD1. J lost 0 bases, V lost 1 base, and 2 bases had no gene match. Germline lookup yields CDR1 KGHSH and CDR2 LQKENI. The CDR3 covers 16 residues. The CDR3 DNA reads TGTGCCAGCTCACCACGACAGGGGGCTCTGAACACTGAAGCTTTCTTT. Translating it yields CASSPRQGALNTEAFF.

There are a few counts of this clonotype. The chain is built from TRBV20-1 and TRBJ2-7, with D perhaps matching TRBD2 (5 bases). Trimming stripped 1 base from V and 3 bases from J, with 16 bases between. The CDR3 extends over 15 amino acids. From germline, CDR1 is DFQATT and CDR2 SNEGSKA (reference sequence). DNA of the CDR3: TGCAGTGCTAGAGGCGGGCGGGCTGGAGTCTACGAGCAGTACTTC. Translating gives CSARGGRAGVYEQYF.

V gene TRBV12-3 or TRBV12-4 combines with J gene TRBJ2-5; D not resolved. There are 15 residues in the CDR3. Trimming pared 6 bases from V and 5 bases from J, leaving 19 bases between. The CDR3 nucleotides are TGTGCCAGCAGCCCCGGGCGAATAAAGCCGGAGACCCAGTACTTC. Residues: CASSPGRIKPETQYF.

This clonotype was detected a few times. The chain combines TRBV20-1 with TRBJ2-7; the D is unclear. The germline V gene has CDR1 DFQATT and CDR2 SNEGSKA (reference sequence). Trimming pared 6 bases from V and 3 bases from J, leaving 18 bases between. This CDR3 contains 14 residues. The CDR3 nucleotides read TGCAGTGCGCAAAACAGTATTTCTCTCTACGAGCAGTACTTC. Its translation: CSAQNSISLYEQYF.

This clonotype was detected many times. J is TRBJ2-1 and V is TRBV29-1, with TRBD1 matching over 7 bases. The germline V gene encodes CDR1 SQVTM and CDR2 ANQGSEA. The length of the CDR3 is 14 residues. With V trimmed by 6 bases and J by 2 bases, 7 bases remained unmatched. The CDR3: CSVSRDSTYNEQFF. The CDR3 DNA reads as TGCAGCGTCTCCCGGGACAGCACCTACAATGAGCAGTTCTTC.

The gene calls are TRBV21-1 and TRBJ2-6. TRBV21-1 has pseudogene status. This CDR3 is built from 16 residues. The CDR3 here is CASSKRETTGANVLTF. Written as DNA, the CDR3 is TGTGCCAGCAGCAAAAGGGAAACGACGGGGGCCAACGTCCTGACTTTC.

The chain has TRBV11-1 and TRBJ2-7; tentative D call: TRBD2 (6 bases). Per the germline V gene, CDR1 is SGHAT and CDR2 is FQDESV (reference sequence). V lost 1 base, J lost 5 bases, and 27 bases lay in between. The CDR3 runs 19 residues. CDR3 amino acids: CASSLEGRGVRTTRHEQYF. The CDR3, as DNA: TGTGCCAGCAGCTTAGAAGGTCGGGGTGTCAGGACTACACGTCACGAGCAGTACTTC.

This clonotype was detected only a few times. The J gene is TRBJ1-4, the V gene TRBV20-1, with D possibly being TRBD1 (6 bases). Trimming took 5 bases from V and 7 from J, leaving 11 bases between them. This CDR3 comprises 12 residues. Germline V gene sequence: CDR1 DFQATT, CDR2 SNEGSKA (reference sequence). The CDR3 loop is CSAESRGEKLFF. The CDR3 region has the DNA TGCAGTGCTGAGAGCAGGGGTGAAAAACTGTTTTTT.

With respect to this clonotype: A read error may explain this, as a much larger clone is one base away. The J gene is TRBJ1-1, the V gene TRBV2; 11 bases line up with TRBD1. In germline, CDR1 is SNHLY, CDR2 FYNNEI. This CDR3 is 13 amino acids long. Trimming took 6 bases from V and 3 from J; bases not matched to a gene: 0. The CDR3 nucleotides are TGTGCCAGCAGGGACAGGGGGCACACTGAAGCTTTCTTT. Encoded protein: CASRDRGHTEAFF.

This clonotype turned up a few times. The genes are TRBV19 and TRBJ2-5, with D uncertain. V gave up 5 bases and J gave up 4 bases, with 5 bases separating them. Per the germline V gene, CDR1 is LNHDA and CDR2 is SQIVND (reference sequence). The CDR3 covers 11 residues. CDR3 DNA sequence: TGTGCCAGTAGTGTTTCAGAGACCCAGTACTTC. It specifies CASSVSETQYF.

In its sample, this clonotype was seen a few times. CDR3 DNA sequence: TGTGCCAGCAGCCAACAGGGTTGGCACGAGCAGTACTTC. Protein product: CASSQQGWHEQYF. The chain recombines TRBV3-1 with TRBJ2-7; a weak D match, TRBD1 (5 bases). Germline CDR1 and CDR2: LGHDT and YNNKEL (reference sequence). The CDR3 length is 13 residues. The germline V and J ends were trimmed by 2 bases and 5 bases, with 10 bases remaining between them.